The clone carrying this TCR beta chain appeared a single time. These data come from a study of T cell responses to AZD1222 COVID-19 vaccine. Trimming removed 4 bases from V and 0 bases from J, with 10 bases in between. Looked up from germline, CDR1 is SGHNT and CDR2 is YYREEE (reference sequence). The CDR3 totals 14 residues. Some clones are missing from TCRdb's copy, which holds only in-frame ones; the method was immunoSEQ multiplex PCR. The sample consists of 150,000 to 190,000 clones, more than 90% of them appearing once. The origin of this receptor is an adult who received the AZD1222 COVID-19 vaccine. The sequencing used peripheral blood, collected 28 days after the second AZD1222 dose. The genes are TRBV5-4 and TRBJ1-1, with a tentative D call TRBD1 (5 bases). The CDR3 DNA reads TGTGCCAGCAGCCCTCAGGGCCTGAACACTGAAGCTTTCTTT. Protein sequence: CASSPQGLNTEAFF.